The 17 T cell receptor beta chains listed next were all sequenced from one sample in a study of lymphopenia after photon versus proton radiotherapy. TCRdb's table, derived via immunoSEQ multiplex PCR, lists solely in-frame clones and lacks some. This sample has around 64,000 clones; around 92% occur once, and the top ten carry 2% to 2.5%. Sequenced here: peripheral blood, sampled from a patient treated with photon-based radiotherapy. The receptors derive from a woman between 40 and 55 years old with cholangiocarcinoma.

The chain combines TRBV6-1 with TRBJ1-4, with D uncertain. V lost 6 bases and J lost 4, with 15 bases in between. There are 15 residues in the CDR3. Germline loops: CDR1 MNHNS, CDR2 SASEGT. The CDR3 protein is CASSDPRGDNEKLFF. Here the CDR3 DNA reads TGTGCCAGCAGCGATCCACGGGGTGATAATGAAAAACTGTTTTTT.

This chain uses TRBV5-1 with TRBJ2-2, with a weak D call TRBD1 (5 bases). V dropped 4 bases and J dropped 1 base, with 17 bases sitting between them. The CDR3 sequence is 17 residues long. CDR1 and CDR2 (germline): SGHRS, YFSETQ. The CDR3 here is CASSPWGVTLNTGELFF. The CDR3 DNA follows: TGCGCCAGCAGCCCCTGGGGCGTCACCTTGAACACCGGGGAGCTGTTTTTT.

A single count supports this clone. The junction shows a germline mismatch at one end, possibly a read error. V and J are TRBV7-2 and TRBJ2-1, with TRBD2 matching 8 bases. The CDR3 length is 16 residues. Germline loops: CDR1 SGHTA, CDR2 FQGNSA. The CDR3 DNA follows: TGTGCCAGCAGCTTCAGTAGCGGGGCCGTCTACGATGAGCAGTTCTTC. It yields the protein CASSFSSGAVYDEQFF.

V usage is TRBV29-1 and J usage is TRBJ1-3, with a weak D call TRBD1 (6 bases). V lost 6 bases and J lost 0, with 15 bases in between. This CDR3 spans 15 amino acids. The germline V gene encodes CDR1 SQVTM and CDR2 ANQGSEA. The CDR3 here is CSVQGTASSGNTIYF. CDR3 bases: TGCAGCGTGCAGGGGACGGCGAGCTCTGGAAACACCATATATTTT.

This chain connects TRBV15 to TRBJ1-4, with 9 bases lining up with TRBD1. V lost 3 bases to trimming and J lost 5 bases; unmatched junction nucleotides: 4. This CDR3 spans 15 amino acids. Germline CDR1 reads LNHNV; CDR2 reads YYDKDF (reference sequence). This CDR3 is CATSRDRGKNEKLFF. The CDR3, as DNA: TGTGCCACCAGCAGGGACAGGGGAAAGAATGAAAAACTGTTTTTT.

The chain combines TRBV28 with TRBJ2-7; no clear D. Between the trimmed V and J ends, which lost 2 bases and 3 bases, there was a span of 8 bases. The CDR3 is 13 amino acids. The germline V gene has CDR1 MDHEN and CDR2 SYDVKM. CDR3 sequence reads: CASSLGQLYEQYF. The CDR3 DNA is TGTGCCAGCAGTTTAGGTCAGCTCTACGAGCAGTACTTC.

This chain's CDR3 is CASSLGTGEQFF. CDR3 bases: TGCGCCAGCAGCTTGGGGACGGGTGAGCAGTTCTTC. The chain employs TRBV5-1 and TRBJ2-1; D not certain. This CDR3 region has 12 residues. V lost 0 bases and J lost 9, with 7 bases in between. Germline-derived CDR1 and CDR2 are SGHRS and YFSETQ.

Only a few counts were recorded for this clone. The V call is TRBV6-5, the J call TRBJ1-1, with 9 bases matching TRBD1. The CDR3 length is 13 residues. The junction had 7 bases not matched to a gene; V was cut back by 7 bases and J by 7 bases. Per germline, CDR1 MNHEY and CDR2 SVGAGI. The CDR3 sequence: CASTATGGVEAFF. In nucleotides, the CDR3 is TGTGCCAGCACTGCAACAGGGGGCGTTGAAGCTTTCTTT.

This clone was seen only once. The chain employs TRBV5-1 and TRBJ1-1; D unclear. The V gene lost 0 bases and the J gene lost 0 bases, with 15 bases spanning the gap. CDR1 is SGHRS, CDR2 YFSETQ, per germline. The CDR3 has 17 residues. CDR3 in amino acids: CASSLGPGFSMNTEAFF. The CDR3 region has the DNA TGCGCCAGCAGCTTGGGTCCCGGCTTTTCTATGAACACTGAAGCTTTCTTT.

This chain uses TRBV28 with TRBJ1-1; D is unresolved. CDR3 length: 11 amino acids. The germline V gene encodes CDR1 MDHEN and CDR2 SYDVKM. V lost 3 bases to trimming and J lost 8 bases, with 7 bases between them. The CDR3 nucleotides are TGTGCCAGCAGTTTTGCGGCCGAAGCTTTCTTT. Amino acid sequence: CASSFAAEAFF.

The gene calls are TRBV20-1 and TRBJ1-2, with D possibly being TRBD1 (5 bases). The CDR3 is 11 amino acids. Germline loops: CDR1 DFQATT, CDR2 SNEGSKA (reference sequence). The germline V and J ends were trimmed by 6 bases and 5 bases, with 10 bases remaining between them. CDR3 DNA sequence: TGCAGTGCGGGCGACAGTTATGGCTACACCTTC. As protein: CSAGDSYGYTF.

The rearrangement joins TRBV15 to TRBJ2-7; TRBD2 matches 8 bases. Germline assignment: CDR1 LNHNV and CDR2 YYDKDF (reference sequence). Trimming removed 3 bases from V and 0 bases from J; junction bases left unmatched: 7. There are 16 residues in the CDR3. The CDR3, as DNA: TGTGCCACCAGCAGGCGGGGTAGCGGGACCTCCTACGAGCAGTACTTC. It translates to CATSRRGSGTSYEQYF.

This chain links TRBV27 with TRBJ1-2; D may be TRBD1 (6 bases). Per germline, CDR1 MNHEY and CDR2 SMNVEV (reference sequence). The CDR3 length is 13 residues. The germline V and J ends were trimmed by 4 bases and 2 bases, with 8 bases remaining between them. In DNA form, the CDR3 reads TGTGCCAGCAGTTATGACAGGAACTATGGCTACACCTTC. Translated, it gives CASSYDRNYGYTF.

This clone was seen only once. The rearrangement uses TRBV7-2 and TRBJ2-3; D is undetermined. V gave up 5 bases and J gave up 5 bases, with 5 bases separating them. Per the germline V gene, CDR1 is SGHTA and CDR2 is FQGNSA. This CDR3 has 11 amino acids. CDR3 in DNA: TGTGCCAGCAGCGCAATAGATACGCAGTATTTT. It codes for CASSAIDTQYF.

The V call is TRBV4-1, the J call TRBJ1-1, with D hard to call. Germline CDR1 reads MGHRA; CDR2 reads YSYEKL. The CDR3 is 16 residues long. V was shortened by 1 base and J by 4 bases, with 16 bases between the two germline ends. The CDR3 region has the DNA TGCGCCAGCAGCCAAGCCGTGGGGTGGTATGGCACTGAAGCTTTCTTT. Translated: CASSQAVGWYGTEAFF.

This clone was recorded once. The rearrangement links TRBV19 to TRBJ2-7, with TRBD1 as a possible D gene (5 bases). CDR3 length: 14 amino acids. CDR1 is LNHDA and CDR2 is SQIVND in the germline V gene (reference sequence). V was trimmed by 1 base and J by 2 bases, leaving 9 bases between them. The CDR3 DNA follows: TGTGCCAGTAGTATAGCGGCAGGGACCTACGAGCAGTACTTC. It translates to CASSIAAGTYEQYF.

The chain carries TRBV7-6 and TRBJ2-1; 11 bases are shared with TRBD2. The length of the CDR3 is 17 residues. V lost 4 bases to trimming and J lost 7 bases; unmatched junction nucleotides: 12. The germline CDR1 and CDR2 sequences are SGHVS and FNYEAQ. CDR3 DNA: TGTGCCAGCAGCTCCGACCCACTAGCGGGAGTCGTGAATGAGCAGTTCTTC. This gives the protein CASSSDPLAGVVNEQFF. The entire variable domain, with the rest obtained from reference TRBV7-6 and TRBJ2-1, is as follows: GAGVSQSPRYKVTKRGQDVALRCDPISGHVSLYWYRQALGQGPEFLTYFNYEAQQDKSGLPNDRFSAERPEGSISTLTIQRTEQRDSAMYRCASSSDPLAGVVNEQFFGPGTRLTVL.